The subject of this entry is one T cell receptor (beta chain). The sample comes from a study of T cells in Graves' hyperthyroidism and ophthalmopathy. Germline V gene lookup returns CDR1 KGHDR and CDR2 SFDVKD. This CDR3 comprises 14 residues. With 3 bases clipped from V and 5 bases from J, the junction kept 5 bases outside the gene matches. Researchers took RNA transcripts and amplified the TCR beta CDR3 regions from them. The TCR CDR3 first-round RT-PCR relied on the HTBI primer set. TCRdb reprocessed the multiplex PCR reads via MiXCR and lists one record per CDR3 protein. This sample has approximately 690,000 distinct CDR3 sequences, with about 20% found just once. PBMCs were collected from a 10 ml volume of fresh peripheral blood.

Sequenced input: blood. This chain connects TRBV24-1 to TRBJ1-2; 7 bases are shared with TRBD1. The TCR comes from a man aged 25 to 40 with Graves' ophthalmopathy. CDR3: CATSDRTGGYGYTF. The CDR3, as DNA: TGTGCCACCAGTGATCGGACAGGAGGTTATGGCTACACCTTC.